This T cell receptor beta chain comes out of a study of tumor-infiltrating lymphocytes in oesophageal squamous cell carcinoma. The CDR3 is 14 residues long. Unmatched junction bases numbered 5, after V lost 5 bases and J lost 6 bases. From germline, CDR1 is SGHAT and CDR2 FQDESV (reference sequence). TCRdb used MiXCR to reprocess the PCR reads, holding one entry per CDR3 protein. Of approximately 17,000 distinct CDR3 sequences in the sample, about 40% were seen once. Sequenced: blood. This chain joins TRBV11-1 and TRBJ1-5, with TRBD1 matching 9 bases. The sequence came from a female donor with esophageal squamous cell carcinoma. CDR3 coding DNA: TGTGCCAGCAGCCAGACAGGGGGAAGTCAGCCCCAGCATTTT. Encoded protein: CASSQTGGSQPQHF.